Following are 13 T cell receptor beta chains from one sample sequenced in a study of post-analysis software for immune sequencing data. Study-wide points: Among four or five TRBV segments more frequent in patients than controls were TRBV5-6, TRBV5-1 and TRBV20-1.

Unique molecular identifiers had been added to the TCR beta cDNA libraries. MiXCR, run by TCRdb on the PCR reads, gives a single entry per CDR3 protein. This table has about 460,000 distinct CDR3 sequences, roughly 46% appearing once. Their specific antigens are unknown. The sample taken for sequencing was blood. The receptors here all came from a girl aged 5-17 years with multiple sclerosis.

On this clonotype: This may come from a read error, since a much larger clone is one base off. V usage is TRBV27 and J usage is TRBJ2-7, with unresolved D. CDR3 length: 15 residues. Germline lookup yields CDR1 MNHEY and CDR2 SMNVEV (reference sequence). This chain's CDR3 is CAGSPRTARTYEQYF. The DNA for the CDR3 is TGTGCCGGCAGTCCCCGGACCGCCAGGACCTACGAGCAGTACTTC.

This clonotype was seen just once. This chain links TRBV7-2 with TRBJ2-7; the D call may be TRBD1 or TRBD2 (5 bases each). V lost 5 bases and J lost 2, with 16 bases in between. Germline CDR1 and CDR2: SGHTA and FQGNSA. The CDR3 is 15 residues long. CDR3 coding DNA: TGTGCCAGCAGCCCCGGGGCAGAAAAAGCCTACGAGCAGTACTTC. Protein: CASSPGAEKAYEQYF.

This clonotype was observed many times. The chain couples TRBV5-1 to TRBJ2-3; D tentatively reads TRBD1 or TRBD2 (5 bases each). This CDR3 is 14 amino acids long. With 7 bases removed from V and 3 bases from J, the gap between germline ends came to 15 bases. From germline, CDR1 is SGHRS and CDR2 YFSETQ. This chain's CDR3 is CASGGGIETDTQYF. In DNA form, the CDR3 reads TGCGCCAGCGGTGGGGGAATCGAGACAGATACGCAGTATTTT.

V gene TRBV12-3 or TRBV12-4 combines with J gene TRBJ1-5; D remains unclear. This CDR3 is built from 16 residues. Trimming left V 3 bases short and J 1 base short, with 13 bases between. CDR3 sequence: CASSLKGVGSNQPQHF. CDR3 in DNA: TGTGCCAGCAGTTTGAAGGGTGTGGGGAGCAATCAGCCCCAGCATTTT.

The chain is built from TRBV20-1 and TRBJ2-5, with 9 bases lining up with TRBD2. The CDR3 consists of 15 residues. With V trimmed by 0 bases and J by 8 bases, 10 bases remained unmatched. The germline gives CDR1 DFQATT, CDR2 SNEGSKA (reference sequence). The CDR3 is CSARDWASGEGTQYF. As DNA, the CDR3 is TGCAGTGCTAGAGATTGGGCTAGCGGGGAAGGTACCCAGTACTTC.

The chain joins TRBV20-1 to TRBJ1-5, with unresolved D. V lost 2 bases and J 5 bases, leaving 10 bases between the germline ends. Germline lookup yields CDR1 DFQATT and CDR2 SNEGSKA (reference sequence). This CDR3 contains 13 residues. Written as DNA, the CDR3 is TGCAGTGCTAGACCTGAGCTCGATCAGCCCCAGCATTTT. This translates into CSARPELDQPQHF.

The rearrangement links TRBV3-1 to TRBJ2-1; TRBD2 might be the D (6 bases). Per the germline V gene, CDR1 is LGHDT and CDR2 is YNNKEL (reference sequence). V was cut by 3 bases and J by 7 bases, with 16 bases left in between. The CDR3 sequence is 15 residues long. CDR3 DNA: TGTGCCAGCAGCCAGACCCGGGACTCCAGTAATGAGCAGTTCTTC. Residues: CASSQTRDSSNEQFF.

In regard to this clonotype: At one end the junction does not follow the germline gene, possibly because of a read error. This rearrangement joins TRBV10-2 to TRBJ2-1; 8 bases map to TRBD1. The J call is doubtful: the DNA matches TRBJ2-7 better. This CDR3 is built from 15 residues. CDR1 and CDR2 from the germline V gene are WSHSY and SAAADI. The CDR3: CVSISRDRPYNEQYF. The CDR3 DNA reads TGCGTCAGCATTTCCCGGGACAGGCCCTACAATGAGCAGTACTTC.

The genes are TRBV20-1 and TRBJ2-7, with 9 bases aligning to TRBD2. The junction had 11 bases not matched to a gene; V was cut back by 5 bases and J by 0 bases. Germline lookup yields CDR1 DFQATT and CDR2 SNEGSKA (reference sequence). The CDR3 is 16 residues long. The CDR3 spells CSAGLTAGGPSYEQYF. The CDR3 DNA reads as TGCAGTGCTGGGTTGACCGCGGGAGGGCCCTCCTACGAGCAGTACTTC.

Only a few counts were recorded for this clonotype. The rearrangement uses TRBV20-1 and TRBJ2-5, with D possibly matching TRBD2 (6 bases). V dropped 1 base and J dropped 4 bases, with 13 bases sitting between them. The CDR3 runs to 14 residues. Per germline, CDR1 DFQATT and CDR2 SNEGSKA (reference sequence). The CDR3 nucleotides read TGCAGTGCTAGAGCCTATTGGAGGGCAGAGACCCAGTACTTC. Translating gives CSARAYWRAETQYF.

The rearrangement uses TRBV12-3 or TRBV12-4 and TRBJ2-5; no reliable D call. V lost 7 bases and J lost 2, with 20 bases in between. The CDR3 length is 16 residues. The chain's CDR3 is CASNLEAGKGQETQYF. CDR3 DNA: TGTGCCAGCAACCTTGAAGCTGGTAAAGGACAAGAGACCCAGTACTTC.

This chain joins TRBV28 and TRBJ2-3; 11 bases align to TRBD2. V lost 4 bases, J lost 2 bases, and 14 bases stayed unmatched. The CDR3 is made up of 19 amino acids. Germline V gene sequence: CDR1 MDHEN, CDR2 SYDVKM. The CDR3 region has the DNA TGTGCCAGCAGTTCGACCGGGACTAGCGGCCTTCGGGACACAGATACGCAGTATTTT. Its protein product is CASSSTGTSGLRDTDTQYF.

The genes are TRBV14 and TRBJ2-6; D uncertain. The V and J ends lost 4 bases and 0 bases respectively, with 7 bases between them. In germline, CDR1 is SGHDN, CDR2 FVKESK. The CDR3 spans 15 residues. DNA of the CDR3: TGTGCCAGCAGCCCCGATTTCTCTGGGGCCAACGTCCTGACTTTC. Residues: CASSPDFSGANVLTF. Filled out from reference TRBV14 and TRBJ2-6, the complete variable domain reads EAGVTQFPSHSVIEKGQTVTLRCDPISGHDNLYWYRRVMGKEIKFLLHFVKESKQDESGMPNNRFLAERTGGTYSTLKVQPAELEDSGVYFCASSPDFSGANVLTFGAGSRLTVL.